Shown below are 7 T cell receptor beta chains from a single sample sequenced in a study of cytomegalovirus exposure and HLA in healthy donors. It was with 60 Vbeta and 13 Jbeta primers that the PCR ran. Clones were read by immunoSEQ multiplex PCR, and TCRdb kept only the in-frame ones, dropping some. The sample records some 160,000 clones, about 80% being singletons. Sequenced: PBMCs. The receptors stem from a woman in her forties or fifties in good health and CMV-seronegative.

The chain combines TRBV4-1 with TRBJ2-3; tentative D call: TRBD2 (6 bases). V was cut by 0 bases and J by 3 bases, with 10 bases left in between. CDR1 and CDR2 (germline): MGHRA, YSYEKL. CDR3 length: 15 residues. The CDR3 reads CASSQDGAGTDTQYF. In DNA, the CDR3 is TGCGCCAGCAGCCAAGATGGGGCGGGAACAGATACGCAGTATTTT.

The V call is TRBV5-1, the J call TRBJ1-2; a possible D gene is TRBD1 (6 bases). Germline assignment: CDR1 SGHRS and CDR2 YFSETQ. The CDR3 extends over 14 amino acids. Trimming left V 4 bases short and J 3 bases short, with 13 bases between. The CDR3: CASSVGSGDYGYTF. The DNA for the CDR3 is TGCGCCAGCAGCGTGGGGTCAGGGGACTATGGCTACACCTTC.

V usage is TRBV5-5 and J usage is TRBJ1-4; D is ambiguous. CDR1 is SGHKS and CDR2 is YYEKEE in the germline V gene (reference sequence). Trimming stripped 2 bases from V and 11 bases from J, with 7 bases between. The CDR3 length is 11 residues. The CDR3 reads CASSFLDKLFF. The CDR3 nucleotides are TGTGCCAGCAGCTTTTTAGATAAACTGTTTTTT.

This clone was found a few times. The rearrangement links TRBV7-2 to TRBJ1-2; TRBD1 matches 8 bases. V gave up 5 bases and J gave up 8 bases; unmatched junction bases: 16. The CDR3 totals 16 residues. Germline CDR1 reads SGHTA; CDR2 reads FQGNSA. CDR3 in DNA: TGTGCCAGCAGCGCGAACCCGGGACAGGTGATTAACGGCTACACCTTC. It encodes CASSANPGQVINGYTF. Filled out from reference TRBV7-2 and TRBJ1-2, the complete variable domain reads GAGVSQSPSNKVTEKGKDVELRCDPISGHTALYWYRQSLGQGLEFLIYFQGNSAPDKSGLPSDRFSAERTGGSVSTLTIQRTQQEDSAVYLCASSANPGQVINGYTFGSGTRLTVV.

The chain couples TRBV10-1 to TRBJ2-3; no definite D call. CDR1 is WNHNN and CDR2 is SYGVQD in the germline V gene (reference sequence). The CDR3 loop spans 16 amino acids. Between the trimmed V and J ends, which lost 7 bases and 4 bases, there was a span of 21 bases. For the CDR3, the DNA is TGCGCCAGCAAGTTATCTGTCGCAGTTCGCCCAGATACGCAGTATTTT. It is translated as CASKLSVAVRPDTQYF.

This clone was counted between two and nine times. This sequence joins TRBV29-1 and TRBJ1-1, with a weak D call TRBD1 (5 bases). Trimming took 6 bases from V and 1 from J, leaving 18 bases between them. This CDR3 has 15 amino acids. The germline V gene encodes CDR1 SQVTM and CDR2 ANQGSEA. The CDR3 here is CSVRGFGGGNTEAFF. CDR3 nucleotide sequence: TGCAGCGTCCGCGGGTTTGGGGGGGGGAACACTGAAGCTTTCTTT.

This clone was picked up one time. The J gene is TRBJ1-2, the V gene TRBV9; TRBD1 aligns across 8 bases. The germline V gene has CDR1 SGDLS and CDR2 YYNGEE. The length of the CDR3 is 14 residues. After removal of 2 bases from V and 4 bases from J, the junction contained 4 bases not matched to a gene. CDR3 amino acids: CASSVTGGSYGYTF. The CDR3 DNA sequence: TGTGCCAGCAGCGTTACAGGGGGAAGCTATGGCTACACCTTC.